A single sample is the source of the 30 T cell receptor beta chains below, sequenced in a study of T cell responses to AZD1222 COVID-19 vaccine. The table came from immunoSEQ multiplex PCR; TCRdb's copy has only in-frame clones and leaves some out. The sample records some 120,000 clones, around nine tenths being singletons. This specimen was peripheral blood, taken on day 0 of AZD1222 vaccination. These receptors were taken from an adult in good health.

For the CDR3, the DNA is TGCGCCAGCAGCCAAGATAGGGTGGAAAAACTGTTTTTT. Amino acids: CASSQDRVEKLFF. The rearrangement joins TRBV4-3 to TRBJ1-4; the D is unclear. This CDR3 contains 13 residues. With 0 bases removed from V and 8 bases from J, the gap between germline ends came to 7 bases. Germline assignment: CDR1 LGHNA and CDR2 YSLEER.

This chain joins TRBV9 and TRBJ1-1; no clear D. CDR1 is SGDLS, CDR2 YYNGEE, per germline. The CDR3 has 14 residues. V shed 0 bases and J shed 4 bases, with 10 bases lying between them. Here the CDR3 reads CASSVDPTATEAFF. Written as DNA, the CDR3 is TGTGCCAGCAGCGTAGACCCCACGGCCACTGAAGCTTTCTTT.

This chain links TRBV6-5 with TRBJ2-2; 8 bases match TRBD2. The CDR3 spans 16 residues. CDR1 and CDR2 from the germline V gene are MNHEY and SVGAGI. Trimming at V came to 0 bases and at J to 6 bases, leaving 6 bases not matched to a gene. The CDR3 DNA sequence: TGTGCCAGCAGTTACTCCGGGACTAGTCGCTCCGGGGAGCTGTTTTTT. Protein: CASSYSGTSRSGELFF.

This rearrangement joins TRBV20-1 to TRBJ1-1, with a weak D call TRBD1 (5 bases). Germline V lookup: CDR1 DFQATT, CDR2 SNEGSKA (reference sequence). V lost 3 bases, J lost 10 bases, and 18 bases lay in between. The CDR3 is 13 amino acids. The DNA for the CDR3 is TGCAGTGCTAGTGCCCCCGGGACTTCAGGAGCTTTCTTT. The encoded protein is CSASAPGTSGAFF.

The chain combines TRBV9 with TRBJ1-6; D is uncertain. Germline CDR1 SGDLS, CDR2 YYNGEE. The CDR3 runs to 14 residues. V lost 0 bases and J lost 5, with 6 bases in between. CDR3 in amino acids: CASSVERDNSPLHF. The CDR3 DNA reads TGTGCCAGCAGCGTAGAACGGGATAATTCACCCCTCCACTTT.

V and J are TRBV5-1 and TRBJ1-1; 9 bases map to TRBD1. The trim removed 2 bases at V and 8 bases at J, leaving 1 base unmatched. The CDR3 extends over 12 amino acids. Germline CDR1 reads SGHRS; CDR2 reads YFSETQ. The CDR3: CASSFGQGEAFF. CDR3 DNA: TGCGCCAGCAGCTTCGGACAGGGGGAAGCTTTCTTT.

The CDR3 sequence: CASSNPGGGETEAFF. In DNA, the CDR3 is TGTGCCAGCTCCAACCCGGGGGGAGGAGAAACTGAAGCTTTCTTT. V and J are TRBV18 and TRBJ1-1; possibly TRBD1 for D (5 bases). V was trimmed by 6 bases and J by 5 bases, leaving 19 bases between them. Germline V gives CDR1 KGHSH, CDR2 LQKENI. This CDR3 has 15 residues.

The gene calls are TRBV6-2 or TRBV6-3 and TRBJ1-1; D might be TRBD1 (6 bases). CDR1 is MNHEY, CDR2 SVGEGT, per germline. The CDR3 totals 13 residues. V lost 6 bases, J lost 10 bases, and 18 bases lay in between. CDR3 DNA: TGTGCCAGCAGCGTCGGGACATTCCGATCAGCTTTCTTT. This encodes CASSVGTFRSAFF.

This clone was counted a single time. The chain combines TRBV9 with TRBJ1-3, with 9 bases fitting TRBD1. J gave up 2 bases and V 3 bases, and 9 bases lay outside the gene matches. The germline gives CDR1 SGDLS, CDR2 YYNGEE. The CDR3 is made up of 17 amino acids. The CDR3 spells CASSAAPTGGAGNTIYF. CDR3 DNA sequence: TGTGCCAGCAGCGCCGCGCCGACAGGGGGAGCTGGAAACACCATATATTTT.

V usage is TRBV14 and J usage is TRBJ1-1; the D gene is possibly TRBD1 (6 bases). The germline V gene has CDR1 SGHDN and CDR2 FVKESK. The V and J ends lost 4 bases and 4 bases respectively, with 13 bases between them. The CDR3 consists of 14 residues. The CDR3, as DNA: TGTGCCAGCAGCCCCCGTGAAGGGGGCACTGAAGCTTTCTTT. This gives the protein CASSPREGGTEAFF.

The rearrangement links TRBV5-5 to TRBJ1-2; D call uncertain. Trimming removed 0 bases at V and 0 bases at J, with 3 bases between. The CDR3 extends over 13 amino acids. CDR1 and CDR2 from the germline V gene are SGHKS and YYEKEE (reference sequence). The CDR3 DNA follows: TGTGCCAGCAGCTTGGTCACTAACTATGGCTACACCTTC. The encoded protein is CASSLVTNYGYTF.

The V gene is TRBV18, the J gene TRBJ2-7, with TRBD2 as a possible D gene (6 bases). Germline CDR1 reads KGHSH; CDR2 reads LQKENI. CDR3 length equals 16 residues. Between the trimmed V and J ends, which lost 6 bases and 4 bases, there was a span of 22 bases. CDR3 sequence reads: CASSPWPIGTGYEQYF. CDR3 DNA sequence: TGTGCCAGCTCCCCATGGCCCATAGGGACTGGGTACGAGCAGTACTTC.

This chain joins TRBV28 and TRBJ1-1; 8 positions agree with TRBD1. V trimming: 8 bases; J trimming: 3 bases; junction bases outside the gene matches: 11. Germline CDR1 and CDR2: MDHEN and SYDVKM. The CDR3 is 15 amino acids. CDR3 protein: CASVSGQGGYTEAFF. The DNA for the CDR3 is TGTGCCAGCGTCAGCGGACAGGGAGGCTACACTGAAGCTTTCTTT.

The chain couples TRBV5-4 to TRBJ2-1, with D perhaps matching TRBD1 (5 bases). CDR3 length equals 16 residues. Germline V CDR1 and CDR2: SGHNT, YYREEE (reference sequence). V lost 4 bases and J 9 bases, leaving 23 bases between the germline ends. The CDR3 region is CASSEGAQGPNREQFF. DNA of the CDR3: TGTGCCAGCAGCGAAGGGGCCCAAGGTCCTAATCGTGAGCAGTTCTTC.

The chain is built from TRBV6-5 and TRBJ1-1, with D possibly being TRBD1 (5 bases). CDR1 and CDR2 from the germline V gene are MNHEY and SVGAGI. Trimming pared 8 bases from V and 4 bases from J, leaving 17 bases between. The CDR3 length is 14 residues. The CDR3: CASGIGGKFTEAFF. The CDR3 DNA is TGTGCCAGCGGAATCGGGGGGAAGTTCACTGAAGCTTTCTTT.

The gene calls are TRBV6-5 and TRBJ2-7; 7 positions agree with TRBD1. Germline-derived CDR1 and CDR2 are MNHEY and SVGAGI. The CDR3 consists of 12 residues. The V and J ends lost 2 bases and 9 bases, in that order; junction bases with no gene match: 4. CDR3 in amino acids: CASSYLTGPQYF. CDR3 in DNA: TGTGCCAGCAGTTACCTGACAGGGCCGCAGTACTTC.

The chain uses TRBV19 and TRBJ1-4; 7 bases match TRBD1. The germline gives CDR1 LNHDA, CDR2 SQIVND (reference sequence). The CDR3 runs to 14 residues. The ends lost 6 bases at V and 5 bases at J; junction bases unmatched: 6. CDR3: CASRTGTVNEKLFF. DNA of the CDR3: TGTGCCAGTAGAACCGGGACAGTCAATGAAAAACTGTTTTTT.

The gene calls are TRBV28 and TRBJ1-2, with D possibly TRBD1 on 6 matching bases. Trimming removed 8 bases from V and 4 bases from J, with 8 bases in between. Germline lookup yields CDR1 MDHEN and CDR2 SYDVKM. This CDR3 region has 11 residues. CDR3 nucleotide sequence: TGTGCCAGCGGACAGATCTATGGCTACACCTTC. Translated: CASGQIYGYTF.

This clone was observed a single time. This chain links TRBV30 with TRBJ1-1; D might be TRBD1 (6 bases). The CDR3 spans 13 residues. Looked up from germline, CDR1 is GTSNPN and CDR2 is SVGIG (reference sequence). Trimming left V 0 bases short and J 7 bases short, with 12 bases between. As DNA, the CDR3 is TGTGCCTGGAGTGTACTAGGGGGGGATGAAGCTTTCTTT. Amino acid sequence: CAWSVLGGDEAFF.

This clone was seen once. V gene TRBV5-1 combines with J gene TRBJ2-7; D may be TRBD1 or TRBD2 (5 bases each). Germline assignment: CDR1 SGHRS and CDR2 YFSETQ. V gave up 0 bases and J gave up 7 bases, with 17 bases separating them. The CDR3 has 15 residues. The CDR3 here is CASSLAGASRGEQYF. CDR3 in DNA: TGCGCCAGCAGCTTGGCCGGGGCTAGTAGGGGTGAGCAGTACTTC.

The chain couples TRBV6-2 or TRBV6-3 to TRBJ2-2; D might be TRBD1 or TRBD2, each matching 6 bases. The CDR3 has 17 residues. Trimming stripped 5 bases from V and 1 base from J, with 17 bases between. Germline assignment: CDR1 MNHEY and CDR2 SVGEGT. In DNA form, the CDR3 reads TGTGCCAGCAGTACGCGGGACAAAACTATGAACACCGGGGAGCTGTTTTTT. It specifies CASSTRDKTMNTGELFF.

CDR3 coding DNA: TGTGCCAGCAGCTTAGGTCTTTACACCGGGGAGCTGTTTTTT. It translates to CASSLGLYTGELFF. The chain recombines TRBV7-6 with TRBJ2-2; unclear D gene. The CDR3 is 14 amino acids. Trimming removed 1 base from V and 3 bases from J, with 6 bases in between. Germline loops: CDR1 SGHVS, CDR2 FNYEAQ.

The CDR3: CASTPRTGAGELFF. The DNA of the CDR3 is TGTGCCAGCACCCCCAGGACAGGGGCCGGGGAGCTGTTTTTT. The rearrangement joins TRBV27 to TRBJ2-2, with 9 bases identical to TRBD1. CDR1 is MNHEY, CDR2 SMNVEV, per germline (reference sequence). The CDR3 is 14 residues long. The V gene end was trimmed by 7 bases and the J gene end by 6 bases; junction bases not matched to a gene: 6.

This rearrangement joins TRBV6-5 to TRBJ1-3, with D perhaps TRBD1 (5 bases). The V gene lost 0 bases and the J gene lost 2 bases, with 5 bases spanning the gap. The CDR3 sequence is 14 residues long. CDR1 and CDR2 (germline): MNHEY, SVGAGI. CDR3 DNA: TGTGCCAGCAGTTACTCAGGGGCTGGAAACACCATATATTTT. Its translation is CASSYSGAGNTIYF.

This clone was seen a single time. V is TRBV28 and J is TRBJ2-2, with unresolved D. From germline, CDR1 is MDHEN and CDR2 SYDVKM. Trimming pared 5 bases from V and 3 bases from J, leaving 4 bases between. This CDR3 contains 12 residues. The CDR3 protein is CASSRHTGELFF. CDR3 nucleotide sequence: TGTGCCAGCAGTCGCCACACCGGGGAGCTGTTTTTT. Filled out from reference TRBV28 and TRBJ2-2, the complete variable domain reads DVKVTQSSRYLVKRTGEKVFLECVQDMDHENMFWYRQDPGLGLRLIYFSYDVKMKEKGDIPEGYSVSREKKERFSLILESASTNQTSMYLCASSRHTGELFFGEGSRLTVL.

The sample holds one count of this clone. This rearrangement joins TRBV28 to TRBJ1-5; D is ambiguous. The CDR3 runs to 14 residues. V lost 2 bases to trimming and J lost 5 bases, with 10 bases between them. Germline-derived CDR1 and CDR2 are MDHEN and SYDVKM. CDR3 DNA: TGTGCCAGCAGTTTAGGTGGTGTGTATCAGCCCCAGCATTTT. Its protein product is CASSLGGVYQPQHF.

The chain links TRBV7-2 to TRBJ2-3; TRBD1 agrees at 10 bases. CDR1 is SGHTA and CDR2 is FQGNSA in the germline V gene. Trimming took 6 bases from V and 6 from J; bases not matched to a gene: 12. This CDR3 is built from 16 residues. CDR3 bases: TGTGCCAGCAGTCCACACGGACAGGGGGTGGGGGATACGCAGTATTTT. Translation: CASSPHGQGVGDTQYF.

The CDR3 DNA sequence: TGCGCCAGCAGCCAAGAAGAAGGGACAGGGCTTGTGACCGGGGAGCTGTTTTTT. Its protein is CASSQEEGTGLVTGELFF. The chain employs TRBV4-1 and TRBJ2-2; TRBD1 aligns across 9 bases. V trimming: 0 bases; J trimming: 5 bases; junction bases outside the gene matches: 10. In germline, CDR1 is MGHRA, CDR2 YSYEKL. The CDR3 extends over 18 amino acids.

CDR3 residues: CASGLVRRQTNYGYTF. DNA of the CDR3: TGTGCTAGTGGTTTGGTTCGCAGACAGACTAACTATGGCTACACCTTC. The V and J genes are TRBV12-5 and TRBJ1-2, with D tentatively TRBD1 (5 bases). Per the germline V gene, CDR1 is LGHNT and CDR2 is FRNRAP. Trimming pared 0 bases from V and 0 bases from J, leaving 11 bases between. The CDR3 runs 16 residues. The full variable domain, in which reference TRBV12-5 and TRBJ1-2 provide the parts outside the CDR3, is DARVTQTPRHKVTEMGQEVTMRCQPILGHNTVFWYRQTMMQGLELLAYFRNRAPLDDSGMPKDRFSAEMPDATLATLKIQPSEPRDSAVYFCASGLVRRQTNYGYTFGSGTRLTVV.

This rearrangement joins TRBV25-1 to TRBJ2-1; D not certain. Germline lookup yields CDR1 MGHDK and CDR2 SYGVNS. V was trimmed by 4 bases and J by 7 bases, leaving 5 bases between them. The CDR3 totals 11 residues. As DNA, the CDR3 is TGTGCCAGCAGTGTAAGAAATGAGCAGTTCTTC. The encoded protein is CASSVRNEQFF.